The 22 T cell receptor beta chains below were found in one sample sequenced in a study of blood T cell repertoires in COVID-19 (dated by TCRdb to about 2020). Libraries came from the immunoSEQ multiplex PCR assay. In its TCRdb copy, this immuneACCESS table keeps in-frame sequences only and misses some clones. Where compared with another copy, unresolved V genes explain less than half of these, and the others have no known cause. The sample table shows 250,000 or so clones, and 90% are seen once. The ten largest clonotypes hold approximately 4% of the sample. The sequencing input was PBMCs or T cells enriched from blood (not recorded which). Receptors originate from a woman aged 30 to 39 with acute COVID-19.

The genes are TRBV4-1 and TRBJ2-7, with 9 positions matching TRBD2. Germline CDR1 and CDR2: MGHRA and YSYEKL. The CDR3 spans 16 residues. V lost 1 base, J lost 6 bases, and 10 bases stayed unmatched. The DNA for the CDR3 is TGCGCCAGCAGCCAAGGGGGCCAACTAGCGGGTGTCGAGCAGTACTTC. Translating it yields CASSQGGQLAGVEQYF.

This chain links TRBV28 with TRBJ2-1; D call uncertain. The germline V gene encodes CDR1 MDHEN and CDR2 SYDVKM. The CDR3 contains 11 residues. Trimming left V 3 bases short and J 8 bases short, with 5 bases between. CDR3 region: CASSFMYEQFF. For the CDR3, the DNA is TGTGCCAGCAGTTTTATGTATGAGCAGTTCTTC.

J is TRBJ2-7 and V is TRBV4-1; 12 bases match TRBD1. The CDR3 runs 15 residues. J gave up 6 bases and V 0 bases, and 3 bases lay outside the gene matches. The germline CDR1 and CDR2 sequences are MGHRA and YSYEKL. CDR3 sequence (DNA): TGCGCCAGCAGCCAAGAAGGGACAGGGGGCTTCGAGCAGTACTTC. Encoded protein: CASSQEGTGGFEQYF.

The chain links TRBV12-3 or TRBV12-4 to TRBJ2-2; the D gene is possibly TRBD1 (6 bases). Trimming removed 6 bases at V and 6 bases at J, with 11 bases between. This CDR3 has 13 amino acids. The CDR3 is CASSSQGSGELFF. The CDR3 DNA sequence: TGTGCCAGCAGCTCACAGGGCTCCGGGGAGCTGTTTTTT.

The CDR3 spells CASSTGGSREQYF. Written as DNA, the CDR3 is TGTGCCAGCAGTACCGGCGGGTCCAGGGAGCAGTACTTC. V is TRBV27 and J is TRBJ2-7; maybe TRBD2 (5 bases). Germline loops: CDR1 MNHEY, CDR2 SMNVEV (reference sequence). This CDR3 is built from 13 residues. The germline V and J ends were trimmed by 5 bases and 7 bases, with 15 bases remaining between them.

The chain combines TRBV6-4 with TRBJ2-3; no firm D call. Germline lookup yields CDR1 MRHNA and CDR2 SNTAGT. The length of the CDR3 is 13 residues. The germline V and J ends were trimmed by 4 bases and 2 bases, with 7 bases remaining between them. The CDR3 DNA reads TGTGCCAGCAGTGCAGGTTCCACAGATACGCAGTATTTT. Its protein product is CASSAGSTDTQYF.

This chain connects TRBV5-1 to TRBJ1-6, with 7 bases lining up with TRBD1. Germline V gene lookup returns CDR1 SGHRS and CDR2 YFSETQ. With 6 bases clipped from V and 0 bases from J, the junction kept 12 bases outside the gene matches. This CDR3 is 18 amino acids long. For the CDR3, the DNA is TGCGCCAGCAACCTGGGACAGATCCCCTCCTCCTATAATTCACCCCTCCACTTT. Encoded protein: CASNLGQIPSSYNSPLHF.

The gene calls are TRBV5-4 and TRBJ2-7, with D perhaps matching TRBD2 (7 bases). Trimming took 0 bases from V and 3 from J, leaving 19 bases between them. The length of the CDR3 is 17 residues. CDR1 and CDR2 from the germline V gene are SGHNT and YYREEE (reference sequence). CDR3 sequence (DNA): TGTGCCAGCAGCTTGGTGTCCGGGGGAGGGGGTATCTACGAGCAGTACTTC. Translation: CASSLVSGGGGIYEQYF.

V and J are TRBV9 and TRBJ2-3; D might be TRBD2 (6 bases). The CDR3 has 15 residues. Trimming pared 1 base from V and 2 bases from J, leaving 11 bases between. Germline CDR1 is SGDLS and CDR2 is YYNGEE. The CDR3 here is CASSVYGSDTDTQYF. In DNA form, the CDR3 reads TGTGCCAGCAGCGTATACGGGAGTGACACAGATACGCAGTATTTT.

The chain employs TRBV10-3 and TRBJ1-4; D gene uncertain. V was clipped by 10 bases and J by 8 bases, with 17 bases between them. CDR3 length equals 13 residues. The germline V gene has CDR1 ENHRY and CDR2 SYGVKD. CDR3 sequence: CATTPGLEEKLFF. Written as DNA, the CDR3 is TGTGCCACCACTCCGGGTTTGGAGGAAAAACTGTTTTTT.

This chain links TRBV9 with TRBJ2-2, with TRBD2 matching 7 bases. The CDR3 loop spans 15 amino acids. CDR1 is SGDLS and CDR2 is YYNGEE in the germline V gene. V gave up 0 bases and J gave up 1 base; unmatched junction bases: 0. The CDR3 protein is CASSVVAGNTGELFF. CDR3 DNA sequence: TGTGCCAGCAGCGTAGTAGCGGGGAACACCGGGGAGCTGTTTTTT.

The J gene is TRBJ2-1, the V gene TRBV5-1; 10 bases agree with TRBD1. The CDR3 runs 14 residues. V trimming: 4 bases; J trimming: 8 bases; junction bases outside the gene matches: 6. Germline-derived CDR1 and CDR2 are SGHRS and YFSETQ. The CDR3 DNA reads TGCGCCAGCAGCATCGACAGGGGGCGCGATGAGCAGTTCTTC. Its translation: CASSIDRGRDEQFF.

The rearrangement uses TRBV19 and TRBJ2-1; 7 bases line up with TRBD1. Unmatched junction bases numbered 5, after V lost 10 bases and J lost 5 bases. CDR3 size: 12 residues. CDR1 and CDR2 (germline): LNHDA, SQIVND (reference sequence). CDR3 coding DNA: TGTGCCACCTCAACAGGGGACAATGAGCAGTTCTTC. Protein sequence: CATSTGDNEQFF.

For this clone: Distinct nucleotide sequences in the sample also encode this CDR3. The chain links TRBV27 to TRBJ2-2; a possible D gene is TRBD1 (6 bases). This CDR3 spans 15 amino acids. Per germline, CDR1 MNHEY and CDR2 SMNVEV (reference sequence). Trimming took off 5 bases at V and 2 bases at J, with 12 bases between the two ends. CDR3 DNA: TGTGCCAGCAGTCCTAGGACAGTTAACACCGGGGAGCTGTTTTTT. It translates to CASSPRTVNTGELFF.

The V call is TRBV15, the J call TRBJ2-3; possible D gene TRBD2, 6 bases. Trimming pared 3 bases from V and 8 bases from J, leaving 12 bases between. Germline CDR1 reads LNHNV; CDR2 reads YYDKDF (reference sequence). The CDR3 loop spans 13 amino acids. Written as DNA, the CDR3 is TGTGCCACCAGCAGCAGCGGACTAATTACGCAGTATTTT. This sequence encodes CATSSSGLITQYF.

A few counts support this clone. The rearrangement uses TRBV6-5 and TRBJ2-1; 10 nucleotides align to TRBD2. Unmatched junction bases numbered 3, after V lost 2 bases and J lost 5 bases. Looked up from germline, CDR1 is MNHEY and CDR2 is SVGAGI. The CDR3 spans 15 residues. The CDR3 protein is CASSYTSGANNEQFF. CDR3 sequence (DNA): TGTGCCAGCAGTTACACTAGCGGGGCGAACAATGAGCAGTTCTTC.

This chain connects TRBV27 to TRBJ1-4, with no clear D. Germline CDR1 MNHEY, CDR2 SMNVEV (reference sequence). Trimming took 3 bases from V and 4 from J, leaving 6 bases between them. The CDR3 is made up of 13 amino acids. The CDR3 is CASSFLGNEKLFF. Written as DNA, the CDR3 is TGTGCCAGCAGTTTCCTCGGTAATGAAAAACTGTTTTTT.

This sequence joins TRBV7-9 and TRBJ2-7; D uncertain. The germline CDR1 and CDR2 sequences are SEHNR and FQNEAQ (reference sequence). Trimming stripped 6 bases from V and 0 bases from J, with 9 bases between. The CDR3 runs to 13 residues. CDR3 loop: CASSPRSSYEQYF. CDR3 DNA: TGTGCCAGCAGTCCCCGTTCCTCCTACGAGCAGTACTTC.

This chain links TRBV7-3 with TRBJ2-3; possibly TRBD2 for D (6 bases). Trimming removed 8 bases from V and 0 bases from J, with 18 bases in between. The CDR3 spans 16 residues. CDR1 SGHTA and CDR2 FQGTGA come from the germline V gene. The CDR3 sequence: CASSLVSGRSTDTQYF. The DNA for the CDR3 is TGTGCCAGCTCGCTCGTTAGCGGCCGTAGCACAGATACGCAGTATTTT.

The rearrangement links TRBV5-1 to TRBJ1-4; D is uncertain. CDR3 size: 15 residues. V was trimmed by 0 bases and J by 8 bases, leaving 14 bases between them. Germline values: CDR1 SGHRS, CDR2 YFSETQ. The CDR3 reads CASSLASGEWEKLFF. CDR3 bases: TGCGCCAGCAGCTTGGCCTCCGGGGAGTGGGAAAAACTGTTTTTT.

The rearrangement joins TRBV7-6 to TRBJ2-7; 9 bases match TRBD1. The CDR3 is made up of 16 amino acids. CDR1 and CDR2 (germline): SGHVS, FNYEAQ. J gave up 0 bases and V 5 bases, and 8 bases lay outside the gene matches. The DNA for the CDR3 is TGTGCCAGCAGCCCGAGACAGGGGGTGAACTCCTACGAGCAGTACTTC. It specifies CASSPRQGVNSYEQYF.

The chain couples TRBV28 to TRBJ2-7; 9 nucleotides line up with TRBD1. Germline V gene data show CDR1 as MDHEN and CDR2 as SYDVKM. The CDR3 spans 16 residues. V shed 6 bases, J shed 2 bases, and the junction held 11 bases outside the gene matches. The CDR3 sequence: CASSSPGQGKAYEQYF. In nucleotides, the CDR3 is TGTGCCAGCAGCTCTCCAGGACAGGGGAAAGCCTACGAGCAGTACTTC.